Listed below are T cell receptor beta chains from one sample, sequenced in a study of shared clonotypes between healthy human individuals. Libraries were prepared by immunoSEQ multiplex PCR; TCRdb keeps only in-frame clonotypes and omits some of them. Altogether 950,000 to 1,300,000 clones are present, roughly 80% being singletons, with the ten largest covering about 1.5%. The sequencing sample was made of memory CD4+ T cells sorted from blood. The receptors were sampled from a young man in good health. CDR3s include the opening cysteine and the closing phenylalanine or tryptophan. A D gene is named only where the DNA matches it firmly. Rows give clone size only sometimes, using once, few, many, or a class for an expanded clone.

size: once; V: TRBV18; J: TRBJ1-1; D: .; DNA: TGTGCCACCTCGGGCGACATGAACACTGAAGCTTTCTTT; CDR3: CATSGDMNTEAFF
size: .; V: TRBV6-1; J: TRBJ2-7; D: TRBD2; DNA: TGTGCCAGCAGTGAACGCAGCGGGAGGGCCTACGAGCAGTACTTC; CDR3: CASSERSGRAYEQYF
size: .; V: TRBV6-5; J: TRBJ2-5; D: .; DNA: TGTGCCAGCAGCTCCGCAGGGTTTCAAGAGACCCAGTACTTC; CDR3: CASSSAGFQETQYF
size: .; V: TRBV5-1; J: TRBJ2-1; D: TRBD2; DNA: TGCGCCAGCAGCTCGGGACTAGCGGACTACAATGAGCAGTTCTTC; CDR3: CASSSGLADYNEQFF
size: .; V: TRBV30; J: TRBJ2-1; D: .; DNA: TGTGCCTGGAGTGCACTCGATGAGCAGTTCTTC; CDR3: CAWSALDEQFF
size: .; V: TRBV19; J: TRBJ2-5; D: .; DNA: TGTGCCAGTAGTATTTCTCGGACAGTGGGAGAGACCCAGTACTTC; CDR3: CASSISRTVGETQYF
size: .; V: TRBV30; J: TRBJ2-7; D: .; DNA: TGTGCCTGGAGTGGACACACCTACGAGCAGTACTTC; CDR3: CAWSGHTYEQYF
size: .; V: TRBV9; J: TRBJ1-5; D: .; DNA: TGTGCCAGCAGCGTCGGAGTTTATAGCAATCAGCCCCAGCATTTT; CDR3: CASSVGVYSNQPQHF
size: .; V: TRBV11-3; J: TRBJ2-2; D: .; DNA: TGTGCCAGCAGCGGGACCCGGGACACCGGGGAGCTGTTTTTT; CDR3: CASSGTRDTGELFF
size: .; V: TRBV28; J: TRBJ1-1; D: .; DNA: TGTGCCAGCAGCCTACAACGGGTCGGAGCTTTCTTT; CDR3: CASSLQRVGAFF
size: .; V: TRBV10-3; J: TRBJ2-2; D: .; DNA: TGTGCCATCAGTGAGGGAGTAGGTACCGGGGAGCTGTTTTTT; CDR3: CAISEGVGTGELFF
size: .; V: TRBV6-5; J: TRBJ1-4; D: .; DNA: TGTGCCAGCAGTTACCAAGGGTCTAATGAAAAACTGTTTTTT; CDR3: CASSYQGSNEKLFF
size: .; V: TRBV11-1; J: TRBJ1-1; D: .; DNA: TGTGCCAGCAGCAGCCGGGACGGGTGGAACACTGAAGCTTTCTTT; CDR3: CASSSRDGWNTEAFF
size: .; V: TRBV5-4; J: TRBJ2-7; D: .; DNA: TGTGCCAGCAGCTTGATTGGGTCCGGCTCCTACGAGCAGTACTTC; CDR3: CASSLIGSGSYEQYF
size: .; V: TRBV18; J: TRBJ1-3; D: .; DNA: TGTGCCAGCTCACCACAAGTCTTCGGCAACACCATATATTTT; CDR3: CASSPQVFGNTIYF
size: .; V: TRBV5-4; J: TRBJ2-6; D: .; DNA: TGTGCCAGCAGCCTGGAGACTCGCTCTGGGGCCAACGTCCTGACTTTC; CDR3: CASSLETRSGANVLTF
size: .; V: TRBV19; J: TRBJ1-4; D: .; DNA: TGTGCCAGTAGTATGGTTTTGTCAGAAAAACTGTTTTTT; CDR3: CASSMVLSEKLFF
size: .; V: TRBV21-1; J: TRBJ1-3; D: .; DNA: TGTGCCAGCAGCAAAGGGACATACAGTGGGGTGGGAAACACCATATATTTT; CDR3: CASSKGTYSGVGNTIYF
size: .; V: TRBV6-1; J: TRBJ2-7; D: .; DNA: TGTGCCAGCAGTGGGCTAGTCCCCTGGCAGTACTTC; CDR3: CASSGLVPWQYF
size: .; V: TRBV7-2; J: TRBJ2-7; D: TRBD2; DNA: TGTGCCAGCAGTCTCAGCGGGAACCCGGAGTACGAGCAGTACTTC; CDR3: CASSLSGNPEYEQYF
size: once; V: TRBV2; J: TRBJ1-2; D: TRBD1; DNA: TGTGCCAGCAGCGGACAGGGAGTTGGCTACACCTTC; CDR3: CASSGQGVGYTF
size: .; V: TRBV4-3; J: TRBJ2-3; D: .; DNA: TGCGCCAGCAGCCAAGGATTCAGCGCCAGAGGGGATACGCAGTATTTT; CDR3: CASSQGFSARGDTQYF
size: .; V: TRBV5-1; J: TRBJ2-3; D: TRBD1; DNA: TGCGCCAGCAGCTTAACCGGGACAGCCACAGATACGCAGTATTTT; CDR3: CASSLTGTATDTQYF
size: few; V: TRBV30; J: TRBJ1-1; D: .; DNA: TGTGCCTGGAGTCTCAGTACAGGGACTGAAGCTTTCTTT; CDR3: CAWSLSTGTEAFF
size: .; V: TRBV30; J: TRBJ2-3; D: .; DNA: TGTGCCTGGAGTGGGGTAGGGACTTCCTCTAGCACAGATACGCAGTATTTT; CDR3: CAWSGVGTSSSTDTQYF
size: few; V: TRBV5-4; J: TRBJ2-5; D: TRBD1; DNA: TGTGCCAGCAGCAGGGACAGGGGATACCAAGAGACCCAGTACTTC; CDR3: CASSRDRGYQETQYF
size: .; V: TRBV5-1; J: TRBJ2-1; D: TRBD1; DNA: TGCGCCAGCAGCTTGGGACAGGGAAACCCAAATGAGCAGTTCTTC; CDR3: CASSLGQGNPNEQFF
size: .; V: TRBV18; J: TRBJ1-5; D: TRBD1; DNA: TGTGCCAGCTCACTCGGACAGGGGGACAATCAGCCCCAGCATTTT; CDR3: CASSLGQGDNQPQHF
size: .; V: TRBV19; J: TRBJ1-2; D: .; DNA: TGTGCCAGTAGTATAGATAAGAGTATTGGCGGCTACACCTTC; CDR3: CASSIDKSIGGYTF
size: .; V: TRBV7-2; J: TRBJ2-7; D: TRBD1; DNA: TGTGCCAGCAGCTTATCCGGGACAGGGACTTCCTACGAGCAGTACTTC; CDR3: CASSLSGTGTSYEQYF
size: .; V: TRBV19; J: TRBJ1-1; D: TRBD1; DNA: TGTGCCAGTAGTACTGTACAGGGGTCTGAAGCTTTCTTT; CDR3: CASSTVQGSEAFF
size: .; V: TRBV2; J: TRBJ1-5; D: .; DNA: TGTGCCAGCAGTGTAGGCACAGCACAAAATCAGCCCCAGCATTTT; CDR3: CASSVGTAQNQPQHF
size: few; V: TRBV5-1; J: TRBJ1-1; D: .; DNA: TGCGCCAGCAGCTTGGGGAGTCTCTTGAGGAGGATAAACACTGAAGCTTTCTTT; CDR3: CASSLGSLLRRINTEAFF
size: once; V: TRBV12-5; J: TRBJ2-3; D: .; DNA: TGTGCTAGTGGTTTGTCCGCGGGAAGCACAGATACGCAGTATTTT; CDR3: CASGLSAGSTDTQYF
size: .; V: TRBV6-1; J: TRBJ1-4; D: .; DNA: TGTGCCAGCCGGAGCAGTGGGAGCCTTAATGAAAAACTGTTTTTT; CDR3: CASRSSGSLNEKLFF
size: few; V: TRBV28; J: TRBJ1-6; D: .; DNA: TGTGCCAGCAGTCCCCAGCTAGGGTCACCCCTCCACTTT; CDR3: CASSPQLGSPLHF
size: .; V: TRBV2; J: TRBJ2-1; D: .; DNA: TGTGCCAGCAGTTCGACAGACTACTCCTACAATGAGCAGTTCTTC; CDR3: CASSSTDYSYNEQFF
size: .; V: TRBV5-1; J: TRBJ1-2; D: .; DNA: TGCGCCAGCAGCTTGGGGCAGGGGTACCCCGTTGGGGTTGGCTACACCTTC; CDR3: CASSLGQGYPVGVGYTF
size: .; V: TRBV5-6; J: TRBJ1-2; D: .; DNA: TGTGCCAGCAGCCCTTCCTATTCGCGGGTGGATGGCTACACCTTC; CDR3: CASSPSYSRVDGYTF
size: .; V: TRBV5-1; J: TRBJ2-7; D: TRBD1; DNA: TGCGCCAGCAGCTTGGATGGGACAGGTCAGTACTTC; CDR3: CASSLDGTGQYF
size: .; V: TRBV4-3; J: TRBJ2-2; D: TRBD1; DNA: TGCGCCAGCAGCCAAGGGAACGACAGGGGGGCCGGGGAGCTGTTTTTT; CDR3: CASSQGNDRGAGELFF
size: .; V: TRBV11-2; J: TRBJ2-2; D: .; DNA: TGTGCCAGCAGCTTAACTCAGGCGAACACCGGGGAGCTGTTTTTT; CDR3: CASSLTQANTGELFF
size: .; V: TRBV25-1; J: TRBJ2-7; D: .; DNA: TGTGCCAGCAGTGAATCCGGACGGTCCTACGAGCAGTACTTC; CDR3: CASSESGRSYEQYF
size: .; V: TRBV6-5; J: TRBJ2-5; D: .; DNA: TGTGCCAGCAGTCGACCGAATACACAAGAGACCCAGTACTTC; CDR3: CASSRPNTQETQYF
size: .; V: TRBV5-8; J: TRBJ2-3; D: TRBD2; DNA: TGTGCCAGCAGCTTGGACCTAGCGGGGGGGGATTATACGCAGTATTTT; CDR3: CASSLDLAGGDYTQYF
size: .; V: TRBV5-5; J: TRBJ2-7; D: .; DNA: TGTGCCAGCAGCGGGAGTTCCTACGAGCAGTACTTC; CDR3: CASSGSSYEQYF
size: .; V: TRBV7-2; J: TRBJ2-7; D: .; DNA: TGTGCCAGCAGCTCTATGGTAGGCCTATCCTACGAGCAGTACTTC; CDR3: CASSSMVGLSYEQYF
size: .; V: TRBV19; J: TRBJ1-1; D: TRBD1; DNA: TGTGCCAGTAGTATACCCGGGACAGCAGGAGCTTTCTTT; CDR3: CASSIPGTAGAFF
size: .; V: TRBV5-4; J: TRBJ2-1; D: .; DNA: TGTGCCAGCAGCCGCGCTTCGACCCACAATGAGCAGTTCTTC; CDR3: CASSRASTHNEQFF
size: .; V: TRBV7-9; J: TRBJ1-2; D: .; DNA: TGTGCCAGCAGCCAAGATGGGGGCAAAGGGTATGGCTACACCTTC; CDR3: CASSQDGGKGYGYTF
size: .; V: TRBV4-1; J: TRBJ2-2; D: .; DNA: TGCGCCAGCAGCCAAGGACGGACCGGGGAGCTGTTTTTT; CDR3: CASSQGRTGELFF
size: .; V: TRBV5-1; J: TRBJ2-2; D: .; DNA: TGCGCCAGCAGCTTGGGTCCGGGAAACACCGGGGAGCTGTTTTTT; CDR3: CASSLGPGNTGELFF
size: .; V: TRBV9; J: TRBJ2-3; D: TRBD2; DNA: TGTGCCAGCAGCGACCACAGCGGGGCGTCTGTAAGTACGCAGTATTTT; CDR3: CASSDHSGASVSTQYF
size: .; V: TRBV9; J: TRBJ1-6; D: .; DNA: TGTGCCAGCAGCCCTAACGGGGACTCCTATAATTCACCCCTCCACTTT; CDR3: CASSPNGDSYNSPLHF
size: .; V: TRBV9; J: TRBJ1-4; D: .; DNA: TGTGCCAGCAGCGGAGTGGGTCCTAATGAAAAACTGTTTTTT; CDR3: CASSGVGPNEKLFF